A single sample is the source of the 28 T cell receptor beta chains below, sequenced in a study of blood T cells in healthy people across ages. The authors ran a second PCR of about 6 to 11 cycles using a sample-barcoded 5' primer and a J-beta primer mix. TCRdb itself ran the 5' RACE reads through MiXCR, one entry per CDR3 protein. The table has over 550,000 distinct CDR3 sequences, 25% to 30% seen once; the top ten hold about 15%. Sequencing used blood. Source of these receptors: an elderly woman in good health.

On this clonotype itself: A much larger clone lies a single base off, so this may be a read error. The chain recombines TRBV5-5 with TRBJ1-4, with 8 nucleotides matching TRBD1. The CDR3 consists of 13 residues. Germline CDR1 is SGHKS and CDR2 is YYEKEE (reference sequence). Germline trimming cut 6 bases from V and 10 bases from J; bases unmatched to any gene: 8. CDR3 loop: CASMDRVGGKLFF. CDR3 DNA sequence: TGTGCCAGCATGGACAGGGTCGGTGGAAAACTGTTTTTT.

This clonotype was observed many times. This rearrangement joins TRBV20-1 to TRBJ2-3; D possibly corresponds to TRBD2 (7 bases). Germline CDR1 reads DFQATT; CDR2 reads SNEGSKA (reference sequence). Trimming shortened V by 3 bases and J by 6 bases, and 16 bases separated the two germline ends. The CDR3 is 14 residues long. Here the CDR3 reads CSASRGGATDTQYF. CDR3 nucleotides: TGCAGTGCTAGCCGTGGGGGGGCCACTGATACGCAGTATTTT.

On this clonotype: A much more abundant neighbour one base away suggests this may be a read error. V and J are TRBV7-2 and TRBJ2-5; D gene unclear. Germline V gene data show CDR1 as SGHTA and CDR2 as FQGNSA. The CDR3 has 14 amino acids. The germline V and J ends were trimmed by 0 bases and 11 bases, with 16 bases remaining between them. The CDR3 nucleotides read TGTGCCAGCAGCTTAGCAAGCGTTGGCGGTGAGCAGTACTTC. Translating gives CASSLASVGGEQYF.

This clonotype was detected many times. The CDR3 bases are TGTGCCAGCAGTCCGCCCACCGGGACTACCTTTTCGACCCAGTACTTC. This codes for CASSPPTGTTFSTQYF. The V and J genes are TRBV6-5 and TRBJ2-5; 7 positions match TRBD2. From germline, CDR1 is MNHEY and CDR2 SVGAGI. The CDR3 runs to 16 residues. The junction had 16 bases not matched to a gene; V was cut back by 5 bases and J by 7 bases.

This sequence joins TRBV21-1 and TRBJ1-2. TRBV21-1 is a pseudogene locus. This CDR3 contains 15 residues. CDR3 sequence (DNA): TGTGCCAGCAGCAAAGCGGTCAATGTTAACTATGGCTACACCTTC. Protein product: CASSKAVNVNYGYTF.

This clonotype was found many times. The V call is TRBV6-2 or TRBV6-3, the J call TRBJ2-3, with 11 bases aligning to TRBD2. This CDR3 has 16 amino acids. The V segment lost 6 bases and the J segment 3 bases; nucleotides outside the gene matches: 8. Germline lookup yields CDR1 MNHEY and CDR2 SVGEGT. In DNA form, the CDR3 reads TGTGCCAGCAGGCAACAACTAGCGGGGGTGACAGATACGCAGTATTTT. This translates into CASRQQLAGVTDTQYF.

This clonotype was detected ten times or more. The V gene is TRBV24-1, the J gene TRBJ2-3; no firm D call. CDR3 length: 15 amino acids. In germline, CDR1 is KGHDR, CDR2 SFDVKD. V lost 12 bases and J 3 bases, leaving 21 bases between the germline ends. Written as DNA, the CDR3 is TGTGCCGTCAGCCGTGGCAGGAGCTGGACAGATACGCAGTATTTT. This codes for CAVSRGRSWTDTQYF.

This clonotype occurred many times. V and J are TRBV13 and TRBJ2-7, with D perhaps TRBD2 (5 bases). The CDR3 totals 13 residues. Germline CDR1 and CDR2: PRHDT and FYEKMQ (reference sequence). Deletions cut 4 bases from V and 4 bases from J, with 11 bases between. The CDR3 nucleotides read TGTGCCAGCAGCTCCCCGACTACTTACGAGCAGTACTTC. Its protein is CASSSPTTYEQYF.

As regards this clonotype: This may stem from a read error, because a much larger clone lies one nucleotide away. CDR3 residues: CASSLIGGGAWETQFF. The DNA of the CDR3 is TGTGCCAGCAGCTTAATCGGCGGGGGGGCCTGGGAGACCCAGTTCTTC. The V call is TRBV7-2, the J call TRBJ2-1, with 9 bases that match TRBD2. The CDR3 covers 16 residues. Germline values: CDR1 SGHTA, CDR2 FQGNSA. Germline trimming cut 2 bases from V and 13 bases from J; bases unmatched to any gene: 15.

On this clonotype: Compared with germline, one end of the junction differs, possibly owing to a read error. The CDR3 spells CASIEGANYGHTF. CDR3 DNA: TGTGCCAGCATTGAAGGAGCTAACTATGGCCACACCTTC. This chain joins TRBV28 and TRBJ1-2; D is unclear. This CDR3 contains 13 residues. The V gene's germline CDR1 is MDHEN and CDR2 SYDVKM.

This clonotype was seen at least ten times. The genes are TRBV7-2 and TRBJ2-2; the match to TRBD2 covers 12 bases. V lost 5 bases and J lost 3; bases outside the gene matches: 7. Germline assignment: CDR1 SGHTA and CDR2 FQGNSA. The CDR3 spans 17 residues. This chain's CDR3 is CASSPLRLAGDTGELFF. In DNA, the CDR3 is TGTGCCAGCAGCCCTCTAAGACTAGCGGGGGACACCGGGGAGCTGTTTTTT.

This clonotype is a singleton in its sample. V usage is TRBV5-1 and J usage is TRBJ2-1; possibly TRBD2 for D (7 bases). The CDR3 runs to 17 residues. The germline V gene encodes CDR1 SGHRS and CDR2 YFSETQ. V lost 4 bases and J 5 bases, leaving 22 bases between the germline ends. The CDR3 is CASSQSGASGAHNEQFF. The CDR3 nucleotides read TGCGCCAGCAGCCAGTCAGGGGCTAGCGGAGCCCACAATGAGCAGTTCTTC.

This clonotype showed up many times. The chain's CDR3 is CSALGGPSYEQYF. In DNA, the CDR3 is TGCAGTGCCTTGGGGGGGCCCTCCTACGAGCAGTACTTC. The gene calls are TRBV20-1 and TRBJ2-7, with a possible D match to TRBD2 (7 bases). The CDR3 sequence is 13 residues long. Germline V gene lookup returns CDR1 DFQATT and CDR2 SNEGSKA (reference sequence). With 6 bases removed from V and 0 bases from J, the gap between germline ends came to 12 bases.

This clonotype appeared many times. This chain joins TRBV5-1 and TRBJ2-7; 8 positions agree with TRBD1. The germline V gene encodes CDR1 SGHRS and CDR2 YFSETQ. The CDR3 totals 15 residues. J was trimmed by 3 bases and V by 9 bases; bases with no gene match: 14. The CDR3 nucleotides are TGCGCCAACAGTTCAACCGGGACAGGCCGCTACGAGCAGTACTTC. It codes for CANSSTGTGRYEQYF.

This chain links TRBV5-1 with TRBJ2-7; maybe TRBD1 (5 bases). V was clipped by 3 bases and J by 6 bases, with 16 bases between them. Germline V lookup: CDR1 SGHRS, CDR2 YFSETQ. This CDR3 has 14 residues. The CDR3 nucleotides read TGCGCCAGCAGCTGGGCCGCCCAGGGTGGCGAGCAGTACTTC. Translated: CASSWAAQGGEQYF.

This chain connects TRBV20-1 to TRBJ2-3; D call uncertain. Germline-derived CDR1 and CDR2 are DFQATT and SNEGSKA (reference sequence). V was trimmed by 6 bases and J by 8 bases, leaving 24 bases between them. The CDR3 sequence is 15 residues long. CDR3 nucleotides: TGCAGTGCCCTTTATCCGTTCGGGTCTGCCCTTACGCAGTATTTT. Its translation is CSALYPFGSALTQYF.

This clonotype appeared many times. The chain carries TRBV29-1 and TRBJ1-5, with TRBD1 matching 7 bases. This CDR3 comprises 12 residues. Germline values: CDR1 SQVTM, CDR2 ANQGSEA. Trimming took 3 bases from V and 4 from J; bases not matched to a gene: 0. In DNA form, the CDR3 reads TGCAGCGTTGAGACAGGGAATCAGCCCCAGCATTTT. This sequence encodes CSVETGNQPQHF.

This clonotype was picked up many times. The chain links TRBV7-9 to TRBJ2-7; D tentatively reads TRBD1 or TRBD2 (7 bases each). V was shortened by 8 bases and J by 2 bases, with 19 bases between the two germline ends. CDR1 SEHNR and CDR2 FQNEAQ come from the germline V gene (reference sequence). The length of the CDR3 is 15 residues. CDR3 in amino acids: CASVRRGTAAYEQYF. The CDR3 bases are TGTGCCAGCGTCCGGCGGGGGACAGCAGCCTACGAGCAGTACTTC.

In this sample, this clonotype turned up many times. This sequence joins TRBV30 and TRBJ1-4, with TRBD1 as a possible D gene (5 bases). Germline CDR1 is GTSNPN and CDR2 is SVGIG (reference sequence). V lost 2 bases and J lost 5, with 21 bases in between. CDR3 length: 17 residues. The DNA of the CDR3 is TGTGCCTGGAGTCGCCTGGGGACCGGGACGGTCAATGAAAAACTGTTTTTT. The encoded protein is CAWSRLGTGTVNEKLFF.

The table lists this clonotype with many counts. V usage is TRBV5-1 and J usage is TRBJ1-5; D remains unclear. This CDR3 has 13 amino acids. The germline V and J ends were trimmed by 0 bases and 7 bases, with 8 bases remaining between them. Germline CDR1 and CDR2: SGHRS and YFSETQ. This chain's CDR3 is CASSLDPGQPQHF. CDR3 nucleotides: TGCGCCAGCAGCTTGGACCCGGGACAGCCCCAGCATTTT.

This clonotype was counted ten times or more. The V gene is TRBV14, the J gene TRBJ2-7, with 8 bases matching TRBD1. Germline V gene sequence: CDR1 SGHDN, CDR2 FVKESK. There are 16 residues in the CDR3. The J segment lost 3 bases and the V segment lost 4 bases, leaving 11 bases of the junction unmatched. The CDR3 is CASSPLSGTGIYEQYF. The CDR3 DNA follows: TGTGCCAGCAGCCCGTTATCCGGGACAGGAATCTACGAGCAGTACTTC.

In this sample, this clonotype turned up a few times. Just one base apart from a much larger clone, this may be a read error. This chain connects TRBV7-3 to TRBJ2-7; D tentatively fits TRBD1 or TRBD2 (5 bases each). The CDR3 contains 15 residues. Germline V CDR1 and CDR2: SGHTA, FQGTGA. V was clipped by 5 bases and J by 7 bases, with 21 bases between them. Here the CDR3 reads CASSARGVGDNEQYF. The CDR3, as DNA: TGTGCCAGCAGCGCCCGAGGGGTAGGAGACAATGAGCAGTACTTC.

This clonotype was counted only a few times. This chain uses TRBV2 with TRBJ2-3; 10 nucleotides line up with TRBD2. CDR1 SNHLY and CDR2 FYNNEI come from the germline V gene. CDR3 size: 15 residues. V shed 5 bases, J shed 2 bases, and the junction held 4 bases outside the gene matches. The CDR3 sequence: CASSSSGGPTDTQYF. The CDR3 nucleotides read TGTGCCAGCAGTTCTAGCGGGGGCCCCACAGATACGCAGTATTTT.

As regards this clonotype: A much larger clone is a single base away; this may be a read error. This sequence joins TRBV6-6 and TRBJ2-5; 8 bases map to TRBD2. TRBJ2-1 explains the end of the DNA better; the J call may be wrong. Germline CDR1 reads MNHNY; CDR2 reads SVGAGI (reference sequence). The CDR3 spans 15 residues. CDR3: CASSSPYSGVETQFF. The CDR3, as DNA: TGTGCCAGCAGTTCCCCATATAGCGGGGTTGAGACCCAGTTCTTC.

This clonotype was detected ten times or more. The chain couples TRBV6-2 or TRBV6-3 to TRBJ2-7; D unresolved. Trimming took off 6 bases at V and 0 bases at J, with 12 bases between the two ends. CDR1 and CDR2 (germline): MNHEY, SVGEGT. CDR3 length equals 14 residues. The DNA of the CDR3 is TGTGCCAGCAGCCCTGACTGGACCTCCTACGAGCAGTACTTC. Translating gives CASSPDWTSYEQYF.

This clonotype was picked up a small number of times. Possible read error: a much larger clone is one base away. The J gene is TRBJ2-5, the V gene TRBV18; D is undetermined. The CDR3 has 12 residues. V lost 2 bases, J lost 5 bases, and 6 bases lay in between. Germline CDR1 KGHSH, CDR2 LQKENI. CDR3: CASSPEWETQYF. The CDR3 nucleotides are TGTGCCAGCTCACCAGAGTGGGAGACCCAGTACTTC.

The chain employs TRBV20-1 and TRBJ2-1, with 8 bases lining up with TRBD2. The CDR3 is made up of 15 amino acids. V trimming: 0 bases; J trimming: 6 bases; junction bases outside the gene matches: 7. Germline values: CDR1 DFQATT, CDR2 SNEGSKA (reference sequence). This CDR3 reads CSARDWAGGFNEQFF. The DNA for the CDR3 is TGCAGTGCTAGAGACTGGGCGGGAGGTTTCAATGAGCAGTTCTTC.

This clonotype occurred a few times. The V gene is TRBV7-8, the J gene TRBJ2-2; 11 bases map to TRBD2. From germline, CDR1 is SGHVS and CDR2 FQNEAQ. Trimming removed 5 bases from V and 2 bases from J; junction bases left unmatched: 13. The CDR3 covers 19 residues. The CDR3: CASSPLGSGGAANTGELFF. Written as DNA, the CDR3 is TGTGCCAGCAGCCCCCTAGGTAGCGGGGGGGCTGCCAACACCGGGGAGCTGTTTTTT.